One and the same sample provided the 9 T cell receptor beta chains below, sequenced in a study of blood T cells in healthy people across ages. For the second PCR, which ran for about 7 to 11 cycles, a sample-barcoded 5' primer and a J-beta primer mix were used. MiXCR, run by TCRdb on the 5' RACE reads, gives a single entry per CDR3 protein. The table includes fewer than 2 million distinct CDR3 sequences, about two fifths detected once. Sequencing input: blood. Every receptor here comes from a human donor in good health.

This clonotype was counted a single time. Since no conserved phenylalanine or tryptophan closes the CDR3, a read error is the likely cause. This sequence joins TRBV20-1 and TRBJ2-7; TRBD1 matches at 9 bases. Unmatched junction bases numbered 0, after V lost 3 bases and J lost 3 bases. Looked up from germline, CDR1 is DFQATT and CDR2 is SNEGSKA (reference sequence). The CDR3 totals 12 residues. The CDR3 spells CSARDRGYEQYL. The CDR3 DNA sequence: TGCAGTGCTAGGGACAGGGGCTACGAGCAGTACTTA.

V is TRBV29-1 and J is TRBJ1-1, with D hard to call. V was pared by 6 bases and J by 5 bases, with 13 bases between. The CDR3 loop spans 12 amino acids. Germline CDR1 is SQVTM and CDR2 is ANQGSEA. CDR3 coding DNA: TGCAGCGTCAGCTTGGTTGGTACTGAAGCTTTCTTT. It encodes CSVSLVGTEAFF.

The chain is built from TRBV4-2 and TRBJ1-4; D gene uncertain. This CDR3 has 14 amino acids. Per the germline V gene, CDR1 is LGHNA and CDR2 is YNFKEQ. Trimming stripped 6 bases from V and 3 bases from J, with 11 bases between. The CDR3 DNA reads TGTGCCAGCAGTCCCGACGGGGCTAATGAAAAACTGTTTTTT. It specifies CASSPDGANEKLFF.

This chain connects TRBV4-1 to TRBJ1-5; 7 bases agree with TRBD1. This CDR3 contains 17 residues. Germline CDR1 reads MGHRA; CDR2 reads YSYEKL. The trim removed 0 bases at V and 4 bases at J, leaving 9 bases unmatched. In nucleotides, the CDR3 is TGCGCCAGCAGCCAAGATCAGGCAGGGGGGAGAAATCAGCCCCAGCATTTT. Protein: CASSQDQAGGRNQPQHF.

V gene TRBV14 combines with J gene TRBJ2-1; maybe TRBD2 (5 bases). The CDR3 contains 15 residues. Germline V lookup: CDR1 SGHDN, CDR2 FVKESK. V was shortened by 4 bases and J by 3 bases, with 13 bases between the two germline ends. CDR3 coding DNA: TGTGCCAGCAGCCCTAGTCCCCGGGACTACAATGAGCAGTTCTTC. Amino acid sequence: CASSPSPRDYNEQFF.

In its sample, this clonotype was seen once. The chain is built from TRBV11-2 and TRBJ1-2; D unclear. This CDR3 is built from 15 residues. Germline CDR1 reads SGHAT; CDR2 reads FQNNGV. Trimming pared 0 bases from V and 7 bases from J, leaving 15 bases between. CDR3 protein: CASSLDGFDRAGYTF. The CDR3 bases are TGTGCCAGCAGCTTAGATGGGTTTGATAGGGCTGGCTACACCTTC.

The chain uses TRBV25-1 and TRBJ1-3; TRBD1 aligns across 7 bases. This CDR3 is 15 amino acids long. Trimming took 1 base from V and 2 from J; bases not matched to a gene: 2. The germline CDR1 and CDR2 sequences are MGHDK and SYGVNS. In DNA form, the CDR3 reads TGTGCCAGCAGTGAATCAACAGGGGCTGGAAACACCATATATTTT. It codes for CASSESTGAGNTIYF.

This clonotype was detected ten times or more. The V gene is TRBV7-2, the J gene TRBJ2-5; no definite D call. The V and J ends lost 5 bases and 4 bases respectively, with 11 bases between them. This CDR3 is 13 amino acids long. The V gene's germline CDR1 is SGHTA and CDR2 FQGNSA. The CDR3 nucleotides read TGTGCCAGCAGCCTACAAGGCAGAGAGACCCAGTACTTC. Translated, it gives CASSLQGRETQYF.

This clonotype was counted only a few times. The chain employs TRBV5-1 and TRBJ2-7, with 8 bases aligning to TRBD1. V shed 4 bases, J shed 6 bases, and the junction held 9 bases outside the gene matches. Germline V gene data show CDR1 as SGHRS and CDR2 as YFSETQ. CDR3 length: 14 amino acids. CDR3 protein: CASSPGQGEGEQYF. Written as DNA, the CDR3 is TGCGCCAGCAGCCCAGGACAGGGAGAGGGCGAGCAGTACTTC.